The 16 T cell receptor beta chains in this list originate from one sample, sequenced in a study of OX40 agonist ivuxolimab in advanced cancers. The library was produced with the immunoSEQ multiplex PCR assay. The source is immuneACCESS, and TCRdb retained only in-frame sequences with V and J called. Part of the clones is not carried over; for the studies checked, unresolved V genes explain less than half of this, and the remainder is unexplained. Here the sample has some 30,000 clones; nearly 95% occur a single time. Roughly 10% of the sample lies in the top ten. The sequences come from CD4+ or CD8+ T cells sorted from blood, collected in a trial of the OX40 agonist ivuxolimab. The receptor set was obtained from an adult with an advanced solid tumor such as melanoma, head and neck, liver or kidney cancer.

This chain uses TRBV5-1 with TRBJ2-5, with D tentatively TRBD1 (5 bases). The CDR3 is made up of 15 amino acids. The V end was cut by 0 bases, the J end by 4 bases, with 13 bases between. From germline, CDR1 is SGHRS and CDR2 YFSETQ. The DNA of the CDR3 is TGCGCCAGCAGCTTGGTCCCGGGTAGGGGAGAGACCCAGTACTTC. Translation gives CASSLVPGRGETQYF.

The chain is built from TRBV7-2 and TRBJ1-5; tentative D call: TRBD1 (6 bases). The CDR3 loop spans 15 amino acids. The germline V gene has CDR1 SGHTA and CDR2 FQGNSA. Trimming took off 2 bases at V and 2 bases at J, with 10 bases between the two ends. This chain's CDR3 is CASSLNGGGNQPQHF. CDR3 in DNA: TGTGCCAGCAGCTTAAACGGGGGCGGCAATCAGCCCCAGCATTTT. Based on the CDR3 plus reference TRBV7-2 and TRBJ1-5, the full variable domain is GAGVSQSPSNKVTEKGKDVELRCDPISGHTALYWYRQSLGQGLEFLIYFQGNSAPDKSGLPSDRFSAERTGGSVSTLTIQRTQQEDSAVYLCASSLNGGGNQPQHFGDGTRLSIL.

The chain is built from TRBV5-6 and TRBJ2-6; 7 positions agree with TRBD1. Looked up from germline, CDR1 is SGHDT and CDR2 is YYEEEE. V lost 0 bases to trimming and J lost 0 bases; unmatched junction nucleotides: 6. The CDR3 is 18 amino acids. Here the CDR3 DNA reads TGTGCCAGCAGCTTGGGGGGGACAGAATTCTCTGGGGCCAACGTCCTGACTTTC. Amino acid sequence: CASSLGGTEFSGANVLTF.

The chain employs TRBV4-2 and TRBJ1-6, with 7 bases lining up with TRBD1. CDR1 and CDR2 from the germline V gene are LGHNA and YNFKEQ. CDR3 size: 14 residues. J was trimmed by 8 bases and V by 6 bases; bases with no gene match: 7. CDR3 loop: CASRQTGLDSPLHF. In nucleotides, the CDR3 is TGTGCCAGCAGACAGACAGGGTTGGATTCACCCCTCCACTTT.

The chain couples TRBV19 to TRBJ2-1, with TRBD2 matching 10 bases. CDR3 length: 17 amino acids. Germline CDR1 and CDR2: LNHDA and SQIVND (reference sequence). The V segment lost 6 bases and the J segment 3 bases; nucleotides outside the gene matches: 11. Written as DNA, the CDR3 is TGTGCCAGTAGCCCCACTGCGACTAGCGGGTTCTACAATGAGCAGTTCTTC. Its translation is CASSPTATSGFYNEQFF.

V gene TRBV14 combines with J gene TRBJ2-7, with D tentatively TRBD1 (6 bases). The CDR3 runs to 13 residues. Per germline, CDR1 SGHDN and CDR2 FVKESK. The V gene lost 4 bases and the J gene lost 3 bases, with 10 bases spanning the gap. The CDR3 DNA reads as TGTGCCAGCAGCCTCCTACAGGGCTACGAGCAGTACTTC. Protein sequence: CASSLLQGYEQYF.

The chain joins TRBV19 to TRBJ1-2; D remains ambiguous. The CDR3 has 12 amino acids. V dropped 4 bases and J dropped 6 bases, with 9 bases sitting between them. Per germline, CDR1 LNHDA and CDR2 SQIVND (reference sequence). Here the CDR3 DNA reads TGTGCCAGTAGTAGGTCGGGGAATGGCTACACCTTC. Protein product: CASSRSGNGYTF.

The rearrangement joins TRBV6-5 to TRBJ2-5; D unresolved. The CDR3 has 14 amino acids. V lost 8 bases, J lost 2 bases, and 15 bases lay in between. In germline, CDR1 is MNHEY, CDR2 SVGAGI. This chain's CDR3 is CASQRTFQQETQYF. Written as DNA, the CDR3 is TGTGCCAGCCAACGAACGTTCCAGCAAGAGACCCAGTACTTC.

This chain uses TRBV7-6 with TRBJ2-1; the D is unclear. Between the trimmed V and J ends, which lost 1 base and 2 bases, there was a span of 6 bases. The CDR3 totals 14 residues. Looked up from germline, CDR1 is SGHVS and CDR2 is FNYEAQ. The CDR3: CASSLVSPYNEQFF. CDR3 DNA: TGTGCCAGCAGCTTAGTTAGCCCCTACAATGAGCAGTTCTTC.

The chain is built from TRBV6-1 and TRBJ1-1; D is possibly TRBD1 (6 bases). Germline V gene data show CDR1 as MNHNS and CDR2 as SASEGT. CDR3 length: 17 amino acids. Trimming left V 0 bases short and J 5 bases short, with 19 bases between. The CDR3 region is CASSEAYRVGVETEAFF. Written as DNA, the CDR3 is TGTGCCAGCAGTGAAGCTTACAGGGTTGGGGTAGAGACTGAAGCTTTCTTT.

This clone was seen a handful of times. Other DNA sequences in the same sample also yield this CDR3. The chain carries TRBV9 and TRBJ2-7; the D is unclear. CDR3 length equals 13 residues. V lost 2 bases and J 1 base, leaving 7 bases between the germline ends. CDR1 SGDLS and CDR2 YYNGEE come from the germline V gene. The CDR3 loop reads CASSVGPSYEQYF. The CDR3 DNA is TGTGCCAGCAGCGTGGGTCCTTCCTACGAGCAGTACTTC.

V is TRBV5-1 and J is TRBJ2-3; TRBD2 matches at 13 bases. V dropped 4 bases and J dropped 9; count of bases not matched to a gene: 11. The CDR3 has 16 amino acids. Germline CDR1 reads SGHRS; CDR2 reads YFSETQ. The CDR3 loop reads CASSPWTSGSQNTQYF. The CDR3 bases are TGCGCCAGCAGCCCCTGGACTAGCGGGAGTCAGAACACGCAGTATTTT.

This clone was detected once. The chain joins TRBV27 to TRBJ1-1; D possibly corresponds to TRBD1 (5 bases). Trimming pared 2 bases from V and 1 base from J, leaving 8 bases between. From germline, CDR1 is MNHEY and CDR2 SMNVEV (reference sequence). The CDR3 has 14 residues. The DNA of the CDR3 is TGTGCCAGCAGTTTACGGGGGAAGAACACTGAAGCTTTCTTT. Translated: CASSLRGKNTEAFF.

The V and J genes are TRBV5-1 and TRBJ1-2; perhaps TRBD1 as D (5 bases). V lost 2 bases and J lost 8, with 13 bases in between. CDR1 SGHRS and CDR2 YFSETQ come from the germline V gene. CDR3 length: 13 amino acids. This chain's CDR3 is CASSFSGGQGYTF. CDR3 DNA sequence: TGCGCCAGCAGCTTTTCTGGGGGTCAGGGCTACACCTTC.

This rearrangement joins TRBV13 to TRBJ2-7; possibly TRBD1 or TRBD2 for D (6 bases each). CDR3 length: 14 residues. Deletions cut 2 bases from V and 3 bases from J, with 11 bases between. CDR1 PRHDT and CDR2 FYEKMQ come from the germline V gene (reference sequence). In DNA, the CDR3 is TGTGCCAGCAGCTTAAGCAGGGGAGGCTACGAGCAGTACTTC. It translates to CASSLSRGGYEQYF.

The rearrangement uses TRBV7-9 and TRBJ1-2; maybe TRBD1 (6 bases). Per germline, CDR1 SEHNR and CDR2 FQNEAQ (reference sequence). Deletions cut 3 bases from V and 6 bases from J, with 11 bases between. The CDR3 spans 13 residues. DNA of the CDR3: TGTGCCAGCAGCTTGGAGAACAGGGATGGCTACACCTTC. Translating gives CASSLENRDGYTF.